The clone carrying this T cell receptor beta chain showed up just a few times. The sample comes from a study of blood T cell repertoires in COVID-19. Measured with immunoSEQ multiplex PCR; TCRdb has only the in-frame clones, and not every one. This sample has around 240,000 clones, with 70% to 85% found just once. In germline, CDR1 is MNHEY, CDR2 SVGAGI. V lost 6 bases and J lost 3; bases outside the gene matches: 10. This CDR3 has 15 amino acids. The sequencing input was peripheral blood. This TCR derives from a woman at least 80 years old with acute or convalescent COVID-19. The rearrangement joins TRBV6-5 to TRBJ2-7; 8 bases fit TRBD2. The CDR3 here is CASRFREREYYEQYF. In DNA form, the CDR3 reads TGTGCCAGCAGATTCAGGGAGCGGGAGTACTACGAGCAGTACTTC.